The 26 T cell receptor beta chains listed next were all sequenced from one sample in a study of cytomegalovirus exposure and HLA in healthy donors. The table came from immunoSEQ multiplex PCR; TCRdb's copy has only in-frame clones and leaves some out. The data contain 220,000 or so clones, over 80% of them singletons. Sequencing was performed on PBMCs. All receptors come from a woman under 40 in good health and CMV-seropositive.

The genes are TRBV28 and TRBJ1-2; TRBD1 might be the D (5 bases). The CDR3 is 14 residues long. V lost 6 bases and J lost 4, with 15 bases in between. Germline V gene data show CDR1 as MDHEN and CDR2 as SYDVKM. CDR3 nucleotides: TGTGCCAGCAGCAATACTACAGGCTTCTATGGCTACACCTTC. This gives the protein CASSNTTGFYGYTF.

The V and J genes are TRBV30 and TRBJ2-7; 7 positions agree with TRBD1. Germline CDR1 is GTSNPN and CDR2 is SVGIG (reference sequence). The CDR3 is 17 residues long. V shed 5 bases and J 0 bases; nucleotides not matched to a gene: 16. The CDR3 sequence: CAWFNMGTATNSYEQYF. The CDR3 DNA is TGTGCCTGGTTTAATATGGGGACAGCAACTAACTCCTACGAGCAGTACTTC.

The chain has TRBV19 and TRBJ2-7; D perhaps matches TRBD1 (8 bases). The CDR3 is 16 amino acids. Trimming shortened V by 5 bases and J by 4 bases, and 21 bases separated the two germline ends. Per germline, CDR1 LNHDA and CDR2 SQIVND (reference sequence). The CDR3 protein is CASSQGGDRRIYEQYF. CDR3 nucleotide sequence: TGTGCCAGTAGTCAGGGAGGGGACAGGAGGATTTACGAGCAGTACTTC.

A single count supports this clone. The chain is built from TRBV9 and TRBJ2-1; no firm D call. Trimming shortened V by 4 bases and J by 5 bases, and 7 bases separated the two germline ends. Per germline, CDR1 SGDLS and CDR2 YYNGEE. CDR3 length: 12 residues. CDR3 coding DNA: TGTGCCAGCAGCCCCCCCAACAATGAGCAGTTCTTC. Translating it yields CASSPPNNEQFF.

The chain has TRBV2 and TRBJ2-7; D may be TRBD1 or TRBD2 (5 bases each). Trimming shortened V by 7 bases and J by 2 bases, and 12 bases separated the two germline ends. Germline V lookup: CDR1 SNHLY, CDR2 FYNNEI. The CDR3 runs 13 residues. CDR3 protein: CASTLVGPYEQYF. CDR3 DNA sequence: TGTGCCAGCACCCTAGTGGGACCCTACGAGCAGTACTTC. Drawing the rest from reference TRBV2 and TRBJ2-7, the complete variable domain is EPEVTQTPSHQVTQMGQEVILRCVPISNHLYFYWYRQILGQKVEFLVSFYNNEISEKSEIFDDQFSVERPDGSNFTLKIRSTKLEDSAMYFCASTLVGPYEQYFGPGTRLTVT.

The rearrangement links TRBV5-1 to TRBJ2-3; 12 bases are a match to TRBD2. Germline CDR1 is SGHRS and CDR2 is YFSETQ. This CDR3 region has 16 residues. V lost 4 bases, J lost 4 bases, and 7 bases stayed unmatched. CDR3 DNA sequence: TGCGCCAGCAGCCCGGGACTAGCGGGTTGGGCAGATACGCAGTATTTT. Amino acids: CASSPGLAGWADTQYF.

This rearrangement joins TRBV7-2 to TRBJ2-1, with unresolved D. The CDR3 spans 14 residues. With 5 bases removed from V and 3 bases from J, the gap between germline ends came to 11 bases. CDR1 is SGHTA and CDR2 is FQGNSA in the germline V gene. CDR3 in amino acids: CASSPGANYNEQFF. CDR3 sequence (DNA): TGTGCCAGCAGCCCCGGAGCGAACTACAATGAGCAGTTCTTC.

The chain links TRBV11-2 to TRBJ2-7; possibly TRBD1 for D (5 bases). V was shortened by 0 bases and J by 3 bases, with 9 bases between the two germline ends. The CDR3 contains 14 residues. The germline V gene encodes CDR1 SGHAT and CDR2 FQNNGV. CDR3 in amino acids: CASSLDWTIYEQYF. The CDR3 region has the DNA TGTGCCAGCAGCTTAGATTGGACAATCTACGAGCAGTACTTC.

The chain has TRBV25-1 and TRBJ2-5, with 9 bases matching TRBD1. The CDR3 runs to 17 residues. V trimming: 2 bases; J trimming: 5 bases; junction bases outside the gene matches: 12. The germline CDR1 and CDR2 sequences are MGHDK and SYGVNS. The DNA of the CDR3 is TGTGCCAGCAGTGAACTAGGTGACAGGGGGTCGAGGGAGACCCAGTACTTC. As protein: CASSELGDRGSRETQYF.

This chain links TRBV9 with TRBJ2-7; no clear D gene. Germline V gene data show CDR1 as SGDLS and CDR2 as YYNGEE. CDR3 length equals 15 residues. V was pared by 4 bases and J by 4 bases, with 18 bases between. The CDR3 reads CASSTVRPPRYEQYF. The CDR3, as DNA: TGTGCCAGCAGCACAGTCCGGCCTCCTAGGTACGAGCAGTACTTC.

The CDR3 here is CASSFGTGGFGYTF. CDR3 DNA: TGTGCCAGCAGTTTCGGGACAGGGGGCTTTGGCTACACCTTC. The rearrangement links TRBV27 to TRBJ1-2; TRBD1 matches 12 bases. The length of the CDR3 is 14 residues. Germline-derived CDR1 and CDR2 are MNHEY and SMNVEV (reference sequence). The V segment lost 3 bases and the J segment 7 bases; nucleotides outside the gene matches: 3.

The chain joins TRBV28 to TRBJ1-2; D gene ambiguous. V lost 7 bases and J 4 bases, leaving 16 bases between the germline ends. Germline lookup yields CDR1 MDHEN and CDR2 SYDVKM. This CDR3 is built from 14 residues. Here the CDR3 DNA reads TGTGCCAGCACCCCGGGTGGGGTAAGCTATGGCTACACCTTC. Translated, it gives CASTPGGVSYGYTF.

This chain uses TRBV18 with TRBJ2-3; tentatively, D is TRBD1 (6 bases). CDR3 size: 13 residues. CDR1 and CDR2 from the germline V gene are KGHSH and LQKENI. The germline V and J ends were trimmed by 4 bases and 3 bases, with 8 bases remaining between them. The DNA of the CDR3 is TGTGCCAGCTCACTTACAGGGACAGATACGCAGTATTTT. Its translation is CASSLTGTDTQYF.

This chain uses TRBV6-4 with TRBJ2-3; 8 nucleotides align to TRBD1. The CDR3 is 16 residues long. The V segment lost 6 bases and the J segment 3 bases; nucleotides outside the gene matches: 11. In germline, CDR1 is MRHNA, CDR2 SNTAGT. The CDR3 protein is CASSAGTGSGTDTQYF. The CDR3 nucleotides read TGTGCCAGCAGCGCCGGGACAGGAAGCGGGACAGATACGCAGTATTTT.

This sequence joins TRBV29-1 and TRBJ2-5; TRBD1 aligns across 7 bases. V was pared by 3 bases and J by 2 bases, with 6 bases of the junction left unmatched. The CDR3 covers 14 residues. Germline lookup yields CDR1 SQVTM and CDR2 ANQGSEA. CDR3 coding DNA: TGCAGCGTTGAGCTGGGACAGAGACAAGAGACCCAGTACTTC. Its translation is CSVELGQRQETQYF.

The chain combines TRBV2 with TRBJ2-1; 16 bases fit TRBD2. V lost 6 bases, J lost 7 bases, and 0 bases stayed unmatched. This CDR3 has 14 amino acids. CDR1 is SNHLY, CDR2 FYNNEI, per germline. CDR3 region: CASRGLAGGNEQFF. Written as DNA, the CDR3 is TGTGCCAGCAGGGGACTAGCGGGAGGGAATGAGCAGTTCTTC.

Remarks on this clone: This CDR3 is also generated by other DNA sequences in the sample. The chain employs TRBV18 and TRBJ2-7; D gene uncertain. Germline CDR1 reads KGHSH; CDR2 reads LQKENI. V lost 4 bases, J lost 3 bases, and 4 bases lay in between. The CDR3 has 11 residues. The CDR3 spells CASSQGYEQYF. CDR3 DNA: TGTGCCAGCTCACAAGGCTACGAGCAGTACTTC.

The V and J genes are TRBV25-1 and TRBJ2-7; possibly TRBD2 for D (5 bases). V was clipped by 3 bases and J by 2 bases, with 14 bases between them. CDR1 MGHDK and CDR2 SYGVNS come from the germline V gene. The CDR3 runs to 15 residues. The CDR3 is CASSDSRDSAYEQYF. In DNA form, the CDR3 reads TGTGCCAGCAGTGACAGCCGGGATTCAGCCTACGAGCAGTACTTC.

This chain connects TRBV11-2 to TRBJ2-5, with 8 bases fitting TRBD1. In germline, CDR1 is SGHAT, CDR2 FQNNGV. V gave up 1 base and J gave up 5 bases; unmatched junction bases: 9. CDR3 length: 16 amino acids. In nucleotides, the CDR3 is TGTGCCAGCAGCTTAGCCTTCTCAGGGGGCTGGGAGACCCAGTACTTC. Its translation is CASSLAFSGGWETQYF.

The chain recombines TRBV7-8 with TRBJ1-5; D gene uncertain. V was clipped by 4 bases and J by 5 bases, with 15 bases between them. The CDR3 has 15 residues. Germline CDR1 SGHVS, CDR2 FQNEAQ. The CDR3: CASSSLVGKDQPQHF. The CDR3 nucleotides are TGTGCCAGCAGCTCACTCGTGGGCAAGGATCAGCCCCAGCATTTT.

The chain couples TRBV7-6 to TRBJ2-7; D not resolved. This CDR3 has 15 amino acids. Looked up from germline, CDR1 is SGHVS and CDR2 is FNYEAQ. V dropped 1 base and J dropped 3 bases, with 13 bases sitting between them. The CDR3 DNA is TGTGCCAGCAGCTTAGGCGGCAGTAGGGACTACGAGCAGTACTTC. Translation gives CASSLGGSRDYEQYF.

The V and J genes are TRBV28 and TRBJ1-5; a weak D match, TRBD1 (5 bases). Trimming took 8 bases from V and 1 from J, leaving 9 bases between them. CDR1 and CDR2 from the germline V gene are MDHEN and SYDVKM. CDR3 length: 13 amino acids. The DNA for the CDR3 is TGTGCCAGCCCGGGGGGGAGCAATCAGCCCCAGCATTTT. The encoded protein is CASPGGSNQPQHF.

This clone was found once. The gene calls are TRBV27 and TRBJ2-1; D is uncertain. V was shortened by 5 bases and J by 9 bases, with 14 bases between the two germline ends. Per germline, CDR1 MNHEY and CDR2 SMNVEV (reference sequence). CDR3 length: 13 amino acids. DNA for the CDR3: TGTGCCAGCAGTAAGTTTGAAGGCAGTGAGCAGTTCTTC. Protein: CASSKFEGSEQFF.

The chain carries TRBV9 and TRBJ2-1; 7 bases fit TRBD1. The CDR3 has 15 amino acids. Germline V gene data show CDR1 as SGDLS and CDR2 as YYNGEE. The V gene end was trimmed by 4 bases and the J gene end by 6 bases; junction bases not matched to a gene: 10. This CDR3 reads CASSKTGTAGNEQFF. The CDR3 nucleotides are TGTGCCAGCAGCAAAACCGGGACAGCTGGCAATGAGCAGTTCTTC.

The rearrangement links TRBV4-1 to TRBJ2-1, with D perhaps TRBD1 (6 bases). CDR3 length: 15 residues. The V end was cut by 5 bases, the J end by 3 bases, with 14 bases between. Germline V lookup: CDR1 MGHRA, CDR2 YSYEKL. Here the CDR3 reads CASSWTALNYNEQFF. The DNA for the CDR3 is TGCGCCAGCAGCTGGACAGCACTGAACTACAATGAGCAGTTCTTC.

The chain carries TRBV28 and TRBJ2-1; D unresolved. The germline V gene encodes CDR1 MDHEN and CDR2 SYDVKM. V gave up 3 bases and J gave up 10 bases, with 7 bases separating them. The CDR3 loop spans 11 amino acids. The CDR3, as DNA: TGTGCCAGCAGTTTTATTGCAGAGCAGTTCTTC. Translating gives CASSFIAEQFF. Based on the CDR3 plus reference TRBV28 and TRBJ2-1, the full variable domain is DVKVTQSSRYLVKRTGEKVFLECVQDMDHENMFWYRQDPGLGLRLIYFSYDVKMKEKGDIPEGYSVSREKKERFSLILESASTNQTSMYLCASSFIAEQFFGPGTRLTVL.